The text below deals with one T cell receptor beta chain. These data are taken from a study of human T cells and chemical hapten exposure. The time point is: healthy volunteer bleed at 6 weeks. Someone pulled total RNA out of unfractionated whole blood. What the library attached to individual cDNA molecules were unique molecular identifiers. MiXCR, run by TCRdb on the RACE reads, gives a single entry per CDR3 protein. Here the sample spans tens of thousands of distinct CDR3 sequences, roughly 5% being singletons. The CDR3 is 14 residues long. J lost 2 bases, V lost 5 bases, and 7 bases had no gene match. Per the germline V gene, CDR1 is DFQATT and CDR2 is SNEGSKA (reference sequence).

The V and J genes are TRBV20-1 and TRBJ1-1; TRBD1 matches 8 bases. Specimen: whole blood. This receptor was obtained from a human donor in good health. Some clones in this sample may be carry-over from other donors' samples. CDR3 bases: TGCAGTGCTGGAGGACAGGGATTTAACACTGAAGCTTTCTTT. As protein: CSAGGQGFNTEAFF.